This TCR beta chain was obtained from a study of T cell clonotyping in hematopoietic cell transplantation. A remark on this clone: Its antigen remains unidentified.

V dropped 0 bases and J dropped 1 base, with 6 bases sitting between them. CDR1 is MGHRA and CDR2 is YSYEKL in the germline V gene. CDR3 size: 14 residues. Measured with immunoSEQ multiplex PCR; TCRdb has only the in-frame clones, and not every one. The data show 7,200 or so clones, about 91% seen once. Recipients were bled about 28 days pretransplant and at posttransplant days 30, 100, 180. Study-level findings and limits: Broader posttransplant TCR repertoire diversity was predicted by graft donor and pretransplant recipient Inverse Simpson Index values. Pathologically expanded recipient clonotypes increased progressively from day 30 to day 180 as diversity fell.

The chain has TRBV4-1 and TRBJ2-5; D is perhaps TRBD1 (5 bases). This specimen consisted of PBMCs, obtained 100 days after allogeneic stem cell transplant. This sequence was found in a young adult male patient who had an allogeneic stem cell transplant from a related donor, so the T cells may come from the graft donor. Some clones in this sample may be carry-over from other donors' samples. The CDR3 here is CASSQEQVQETQYF. Here the CDR3 DNA reads TGCGCCAGCAGCCAAGAACAGGTCCAAGAGACCCAGTACTTC.